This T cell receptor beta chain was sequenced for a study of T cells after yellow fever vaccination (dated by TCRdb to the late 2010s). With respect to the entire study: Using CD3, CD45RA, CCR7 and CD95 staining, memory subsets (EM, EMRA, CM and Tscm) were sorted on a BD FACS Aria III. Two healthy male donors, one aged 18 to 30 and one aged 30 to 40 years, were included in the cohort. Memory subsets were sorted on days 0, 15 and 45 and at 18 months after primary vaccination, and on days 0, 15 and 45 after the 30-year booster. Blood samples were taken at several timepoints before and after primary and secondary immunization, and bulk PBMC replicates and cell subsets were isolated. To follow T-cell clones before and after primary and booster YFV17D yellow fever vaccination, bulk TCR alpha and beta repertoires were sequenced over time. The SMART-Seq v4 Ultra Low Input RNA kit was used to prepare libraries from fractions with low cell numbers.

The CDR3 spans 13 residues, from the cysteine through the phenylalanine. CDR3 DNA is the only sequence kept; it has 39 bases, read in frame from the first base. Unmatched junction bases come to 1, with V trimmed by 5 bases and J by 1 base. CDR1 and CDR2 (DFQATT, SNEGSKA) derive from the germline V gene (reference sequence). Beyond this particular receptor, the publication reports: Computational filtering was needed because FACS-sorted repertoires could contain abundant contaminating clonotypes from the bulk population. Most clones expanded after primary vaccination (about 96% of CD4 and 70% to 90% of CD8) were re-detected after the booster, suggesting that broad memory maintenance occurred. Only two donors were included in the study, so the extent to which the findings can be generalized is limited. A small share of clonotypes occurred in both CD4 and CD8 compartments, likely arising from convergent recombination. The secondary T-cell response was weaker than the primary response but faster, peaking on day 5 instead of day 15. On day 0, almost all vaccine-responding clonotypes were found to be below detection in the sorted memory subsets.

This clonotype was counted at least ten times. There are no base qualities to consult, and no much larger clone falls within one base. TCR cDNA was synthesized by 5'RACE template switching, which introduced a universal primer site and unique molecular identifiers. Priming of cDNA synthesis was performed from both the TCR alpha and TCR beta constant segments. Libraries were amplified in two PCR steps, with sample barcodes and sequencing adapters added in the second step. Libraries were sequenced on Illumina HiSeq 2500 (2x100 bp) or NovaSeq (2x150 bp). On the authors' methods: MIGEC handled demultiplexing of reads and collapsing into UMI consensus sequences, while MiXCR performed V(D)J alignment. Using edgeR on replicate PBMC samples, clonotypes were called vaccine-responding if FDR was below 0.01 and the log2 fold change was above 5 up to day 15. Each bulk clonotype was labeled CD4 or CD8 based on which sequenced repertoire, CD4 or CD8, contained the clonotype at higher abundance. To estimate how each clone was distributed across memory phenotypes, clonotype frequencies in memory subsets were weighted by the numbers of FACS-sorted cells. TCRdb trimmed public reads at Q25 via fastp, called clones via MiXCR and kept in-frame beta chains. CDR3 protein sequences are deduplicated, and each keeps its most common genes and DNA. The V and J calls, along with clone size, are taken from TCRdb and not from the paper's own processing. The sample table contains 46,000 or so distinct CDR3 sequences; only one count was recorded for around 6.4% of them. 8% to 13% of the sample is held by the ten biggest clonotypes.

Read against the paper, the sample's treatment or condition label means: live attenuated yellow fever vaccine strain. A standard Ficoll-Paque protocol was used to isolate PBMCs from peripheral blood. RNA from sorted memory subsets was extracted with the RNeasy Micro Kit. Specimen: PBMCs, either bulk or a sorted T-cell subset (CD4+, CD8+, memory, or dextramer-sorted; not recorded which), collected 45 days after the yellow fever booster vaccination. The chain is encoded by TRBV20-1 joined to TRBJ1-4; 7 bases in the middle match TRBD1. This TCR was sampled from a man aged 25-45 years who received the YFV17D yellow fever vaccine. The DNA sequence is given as TGCAGTGCTCCAGGGGGAACTAATGAAAAACTGTTTTTT. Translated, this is CSAPGGTNEKLFF.